Reported below is one T cell receptor (beta chain). It lacks a known antigen. One base away there is no much larger clone; base qualities are not given. Trimming takes 6 bases off V and 4 bases off J; junction bases not matched to a gene: 10. The CDR3 numbers 16 residues from cysteine through phenylalanine. Of all the DNA, just the CDR3 is kept, 48 bases in frame from base 1. Taken from the germline V gene, the CDR1 and CDR2 loops are SNHLY and FYNNEI. This specimen belongs to a study of OX40 agonist ivuxolimab in advanced cancers. Regarding the complete study: Ivuxolimab, which targeted the costimulatory receptor OX40 (CD134), was an agonistic, fully human IgG2 monoclonal antibody. Intravenous ivuxolimab was administered to patients every 2 weeks at six dose levels: 0.01, 0.1, 0.3, 1.5, 3 and 10 mg/kg. Of the approximately 50 dose-escalation patients, hepatocellular carcinoma was present in approximately 20, melanoma in around 15, renal cell carcinoma in 9 and head and neck cancer in 9. In the dose-escalation cohort, approximately 83% of patients were male, and the mean age was 60 years with a range of roughly 20 to 79. Prior anti-PD-1, anti-PD-L1 or anti-CTLA-4 therapy was permitted, and 40% of dose-escalation patients had received checkpoint inhibitors. Partial responses occurred in three dose-escalation patients: two with cutaneous melanoma and one with hepatocellular carcinoma. Peripheral TCRbeta sequencing was intended to test whether TCR sequence diversity was altered and clonal T-cell expansion was caused by ivuxolimab. The paper covers the monotherapy dose-escalation part of the phase I ivuxolimab trial, which included N ≈ 50 patients.

Patients with autoimmune disease history or receiving systemic immunosuppression were excluded from the trial. In every dose cohort, peripheral blood was drawn for TCR sequencing at baseline, cycle 4 day 1, and cycle 7 day 1. Samples came from an open-label, multicenter, first-in-human phase I dose-escalation trial of ivuxolimab. Adults with locally advanced or metastatic head and neck squamous cell, hepatocellular, melanoma or renal cell carcinoma were enrolled in the trial. Before TCR sequencing, CD4+ T cells and CD8+ T cells from peripheral blood were sorted into separate populations. For sequencing of the TCRbeta CDR3 region, genomic DNA was extracted from the sorted cells. The immunoSEQ Assay was used for sequencing of TCRbeta CDR3 regions. Held by TCRdb, this immuneACCESS table contains in-frame sequences only and omits some clones. Under half of the omission traces to an unresolved V gene where checked; the cause of the rest is unknown. This sample comprises tens of thousands of clones, around nine tenths of them detected only once. The ten top clones hold under 3% of the sample.

Summary of the overall study and its limitations: In the 0.1-3.0 mg/kg groups, partial responders were among the patients with the lowest normalized peripheral clonal expansion, particularly in CD8+ T cells. Low levels of normalized T-cell clonal expansion were also seen in some nonresponding patients. On average, CD8+ T cells showed more expanded clones than CD4+ T cells after ivuxolimab. The antigen specificity of the clonally expanded peripheral T cells was not determined. Clonal expansion of both CD4+ and CD8+ blood T cells was observed from baseline to week 6 at doses 0.1 to 3.0 mg/kg.

The V gene is TRBV2 and the J gene is TRBJ2-3, with 10 bases matching TRBD1. This TCR was recovered from an adult with an advanced solid tumor such as melanoma, head and neck, liver or kidney cancer. The source material was CD4+ or CD8+ T cells sorted from blood, sampled in a trial of the OX40 agonist ivuxolimab. CDR3 sequence: CASRLGTGDPADTQYF. At the DNA level, the sequence is TGTGCCAGCAGGTTAGGGACAGGGGACCCCGCAGATACGCAGTATTTT.